This T cell receptor (beta chain) was sequenced for a study of early T cells in non-severe SARS-CoV-2 infection. Background on the study: Unpaired chains resulted from sequencing bulk RNA of unsorted whole blood.

Unique molecular identifiers tagged individual cDNA molecules. A single record per CDR3 protein comes from TCRdb applying MiXCR to the 5' RACE reads. The sample lists tens of thousands of distinct CDR3 sequences, 9% to 13% occurring once. The CDR3 is 13 residues long. Trimming removed 8 bases from V and 3 bases from J, with 17 bases in between. Germline V lookup: CDR1 DFQATT, CDR2 SNEGSKA (reference sequence). Sequencing used whole blood. The chain couples TRBV20-1 to TRBJ2-7; D uncertain. The clonotype originates from an adult who was a healthcare worker with PCR-confirmed SARS-CoV-2 infection or an uninfected control (not recorded which). CDR3 in DNA: TGCAGTACAAATGACAAGTCCAACTACGAGCAGTACTTC. It codes for CSTNDKSNYEQYF.